This note documents a single TCR beta chain sequence. Antigen unknown. The trim removed 4 bases at V and 8 bases at J, leaving 6 bases unmatched. The CDR3 runs 13 residues. CDR1 and CDR2 (germline): LNHDA, SQIVND (reference sequence). Around 32,000 T cell genomes, or around 200 ng DNA, went into the sorted-subset replicate PCRs. Generated by immunoSEQ multiplex PCR, the TCRdb table keeps only in-frame clones and is missing some. This sample has 1.6 million or so clones, with around 97% found just once. The sample is drawn from a study of shared clonotypes between healthy human individuals. Findings of the study overall: Clonotypes shared by all four sorted-subset donors had higher generation probabilities than non-shared clonotypes.

The chain links TRBV19 to TRBJ1-1; 8 bases line up with TRBD1. Sequenced input: naive CD4+ T cells sorted from blood. Subset in this sample: CD45RA+ positively selected. The sequence came from a man aged 30 to 45 in good health. The CDR3 DNA sequence: TGTGCCAGTAGTAAGACCAGGGGGCGCGAAGCTTTCTTT. Translating gives CASSKTRGREAFF.